This T cell receptor (beta chain) appears in the sequencing data of a study of early T cells in non-severe SARS-CoV-2 infection. Study-wide background: With bulk RNA from unsorted whole blood as input, sequencing yielded unpaired chains.

There are many counts of this clonotype. Separate cDNA molecules each had unique molecular identifiers attached to them. TCRdb reprocessed the 5' RACE reads with MiXCR, giving one entry per CDR3 protein. The table includes some 91,000 distinct CDR3 sequences, roughly an eighth detected once. The CDR3 is 15 residues long. V gave up 3 bases and J gave up 4 bases; unmatched junction bases: 4. CDR1 and CDR2 from the germline V gene are SEHNR and FQNEAQ (reference sequence). The chain links TRBV7-9 to TRBJ2-1, with TRBD1 matching 9 bases. The specimen sequenced was whole blood. This TCR was sampled from an adult who was a healthcare worker with PCR-confirmed SARS-CoV-2 infection or an uninfected control (not recorded which). The CDR3 here is CASSFTGGGYNEQFF. CDR3 DNA sequence: TGTGCCAGCAGCTTCACAGGGGGCGGATACAATGAGCAGTTCTTC.